The 24 T cell receptor beta chains below come from one sample, sequenced in a study of T-cell reconstitution after alpha-beta-depleted transplantation in children listed by TCRdb under 2016. The library was prepared using PCR. Sequencing used an Illumina HiSeq 2500. TCR libraries were prepared with molecular barcoding, using unique molecular identifiers to normalize TCRbeta repertoire quantification. TCRdb reprocessing: public reads trimmed at Q25 with fastp, clones called with MiXCR, in-frame beta chains kept. Rows with one shared CDR3 protein collapse into an entry with the most common genes and DNA. The sample table records roughly 500,000 distinct CDR3 sequences; 30% to 35% of these occur just once. The ten largest clones capture 2% to 3% of the sample. The sample here was PBMCs from the stem cell graft donor, taken from the stem cell graft. The receptors derive from a human donor who donated a stem cell graft to a child with aplastic anemia.

This chain links TRBV6-2 or TRBV6-3 with TRBJ1-1; D possibly corresponds to TRBD1 (6 bases). This CDR3 is 13 amino acids long. The germline V gene has CDR1 MNHEY and CDR2 SVGEGT. Trimming took 8 bases from V and 5 from J, leaving 15 bases between them. Written as DNA, the CDR3 is TGTGCCAGCGTGGGGGGGCGAGTGACTGAAGCTTTCTTT. As protein: CASVGGRVTEAFF.

In its sample, this clonotype was seen a few times. The chain carries TRBV29-1 and TRBJ2-5; 9 nucleotides line up with TRBD2. Germline V gives CDR1 SQVTM, CDR2 ANQGSEA. The CDR3 loop spans 18 amino acids. V gave up 1 base and J gave up 4 bases; unmatched junction bases: 16. CDR3 residues: CSVEGFDFNSGSGETQYF. The CDR3 nucleotides are TGCAGCGTTGAAGGTTTTGATTTTAATAGCGGGAGCGGAGAGACCCAGTACTTC.

In its sample, this clonotype was seen a few times. The rearrangement joins TRBV12-3 or TRBV12-4 to TRBJ1-1; D is undetermined. The V end lost 3 bases, the J end lost 13 bases, and 18 bases lay between the germline ends. The CDR3 spans 13 residues. This chain's CDR3 is CASSLIAPFVVFF. CDR3 DNA sequence: TGTGCCAGCAGTTTGATTGCCCCCTTCGTGGTTTTCTTT.

This clonotype was detected only a few times. The rearrangement links TRBV6-5 to TRBJ2-1, with 14 bases identical to TRBD2. In germline, CDR1 is MNHEY, CDR2 SVGAGI. The CDR3 has 16 amino acids. V trimming: 5 bases; J trimming: 8 bases; junction bases outside the gene matches: 8. The CDR3 protein is CASSNLMGLAGDEQFF. CDR3 DNA: TGTGCCAGCAGTAACCTTATGGGACTAGCGGGAGATGAGCAGTTCTTC.

In DNA, the CDR3 is TGCAGCGTTATACTAGCGGTGGGCACAGATACGCAGTATTTT. It specifies CSVILAVGTDTQYF. The chain recombines TRBV29-1 with TRBJ2-3, with 8 bases matching TRBD2. J was trimmed by 1 base and V by 5 bases; bases with no gene match: 5. The CDR3 spans 14 residues. Germline V lookup: CDR1 SQVTM, CDR2 ANQGSEA.

This clonotype was observed a handful of times. The V gene is TRBV11-1, the J gene TRBJ2-5; D might be TRBD2 (6 bases). The V end was cut by 1 base, the J end by 2 bases, with 8 bases between. Germline loops: CDR1 SGHAT, CDR2 FQDESV (reference sequence). This CDR3 has 14 amino acids. The CDR3, as DNA: TGTGCCAGCAGCTTAGACGGACTACAAGAGACCCAGTACTTC. Protein: CASSLDGLQETQYF.

V usage is TRBV20-1 and J usage is TRBJ1-5; TRBD1 agrees at 9 bases. The germline gives CDR1 DFQATT, CDR2 SNEGSKA (reference sequence). This CDR3 comprises 15 residues. The trim removed 4 bases at V and 1 base at J, leaving 5 bases unmatched. The CDR3 sequence is CSATRTGVSNQPQHF. In DNA, the CDR3 is TGCAGTGCTACTCGGACAGGGGTGAGCAATCAGCCCCAGCATTTT.

The J gene is TRBJ1-2, the V gene TRBV24-1; D call uncertain. The CDR3 is 14 residues long. Between the trimmed V and J ends, which lost 3 bases and 3 bases, there was a span of 10 bases. The germline CDR1 and CDR2 sequences are KGHDR and SFDVKD. In DNA, the CDR3 is TGTGCCACCAGTGATGGGCGGGCCCACTATGGCTACACCTTC. It codes for CATSDGRAHYGYTF.

The chain carries TRBV3-1 and TRBJ2-1; 9 nucleotides agree with TRBD2. The CDR3 spans 17 residues. The germline V gene encodes CDR1 LGHDT and CDR2 YNNKEL (reference sequence). The V segment lost 4 bases and the J segment 4 bases; nucleotides outside the gene matches: 11. This CDR3 reads CASSPTQGLAGYNEQFF. For the CDR3, the DNA is TGTGCCAGCAGCCCTACACAAGGCCTAGCGGGGTACAATGAGCAGTTCTTC.

CDR3 sequence: CASSITGTANGYTF. In DNA form, the CDR3 reads TGTGCCAGCAGCATTACCGGGACAGCCAATGGCTACACCTTC. J is TRBJ1-2 and V is TRBV9; 7 nucleotides line up with TRBD1. This CDR3 contains 14 residues. CDR1 is SGDLS, CDR2 YYNGEE, per germline. Trimming cost V 4 bases and J 6 bases; bases outside gene matches: 9.

The chain is built from TRBV19 and TRBJ2-5; 7 bases are shared with TRBD1. The length of the CDR3 is 15 residues. Germline CDR1 LNHDA, CDR2 SQIVND (reference sequence). V lost 5 bases and J lost 2; bases outside the gene matches: 8. The CDR3 here is CASSPRDSLQETQYF. CDR3 coding DNA: TGTGCCAGTAGTCCCCGGGACAGTTTACAAGAGACCCAGTACTTC.

This CDR3 reads CASRRELLYEQYV. For the CDR3, the DNA is TGTGCCAGCCGACGGGAACTCCTCTACGAGCAGTACGTC. The chain is built from TRBV25-1 and TRBJ2-7; possible D gene TRBD2, 5 bases. The CDR3 extends over 13 amino acids. CDR1 MGHDK and CDR2 SYGVNS come from the germline V gene. The V gene lost 8 bases and the J gene lost 3 bases, with 14 bases spanning the gap.

This clonotype came up a few times. The chain employs TRBV7-9 and TRBJ2-3, with 7 bases identical to TRBD1. Trimming cost V 8 bases and J 0 bases; bases outside gene matches: 8. CDR3 length: 15 amino acids. Looked up from germline, CDR1 is SEHNR and CDR2 is FQNEAQ (reference sequence). CDR3 sequence: CASGMGQTSTDTQYF. The DNA for the CDR3 is TGTGCCAGCGGGATGGGACAGACAAGCACAGATACGCAGTATTTT.

This clonotype has only a few counts. The chain recombines TRBV4-3 with TRBJ2-7; a possible D gene is TRBD1 (6 bases). The V and J ends lost 0 bases and 6 bases respectively, with 18 bases between them. CDR1 LGHNA and CDR2 YSLEER come from the germline V gene. This CDR3 is 16 amino acids long. This CDR3 reads CASSQDLVTTTGEQYF. Here the CDR3 DNA reads TGCGCCAGCAGCCAAGACCTCGTCACCACGACAGGCGAGCAGTACTTC.

This clonotype appeared a few times. The J gene is TRBJ1-1, the V gene TRBV20-1, with D unclear. The V gene's germline CDR1 is DFQATT and CDR2 SNEGSKA (reference sequence). The ends were cut back, 3 bases at V and 3 bases at J, with 8 bases in the middle. The CDR3 consists of 12 residues. Here the CDR3 reads CSASYSYTEAFF. Written as DNA, the CDR3 is TGCAGTGCTAGCTACAGTTACACTGAAGCTTTCTTT.

The table lists this clonotype with a few counts. V and J are TRBV4-2 and TRBJ2-5; the match to TRBD2 covers 10 bases. CDR1 and CDR2 from the germline V gene are LGHNA and YNFKEQ. J gave up 2 bases and V 0 bases, and 6 bases lay outside the gene matches. The CDR3 is made up of 17 amino acids. The CDR3 reads CASSQDPSGSTQETQYF. As DNA, the CDR3 is TGTGCCAGCAGCCAAGACCCTAGCGGGAGTACTCAAGAGACCCAGTACTTC.

The V call is TRBV7-2, the J call TRBJ2-1; D perhaps matches TRBD2 (6 bases). V lost 5 bases and J lost 0, with 11 bases in between. CDR3 length equals 15 residues. The V gene's germline CDR1 is SGHTA and CDR2 FQGNSA. The CDR3 DNA reads as TGTGCCAGCAGCGGAGGGAAGGGCTCCTACAATGAGCAGTTCTTC. It specifies CASSGGKGSYNEQFF.

The V and J genes are TRBV5-1 and TRBJ2-3; weak D call: TRBD2 (6 bases). The CDR3 is 16 residues long. Germline CDR1 is SGHRS and CDR2 is YFSETQ. With 7 bases removed from V and 0 bases from J, the gap between germline ends came to 18 bases. The CDR3 DNA reads TGCGCCAGCGCCTTCACACTAGCACCAAGCACAGATACGCAGTATTTT. Amino acid sequence: CASAFTLAPSTDTQYF.

In this sample, this clonotype turned up once. V gene TRBV23-1 combines with J gene TRBJ1-1, with D possibly being TRBD1 (6 bases). TRBV23-1 is annotated as an ORF whose role is uncertain. There are 15 residues in the CDR3. V dropped 8 bases and J dropped 3 bases, with 19 bases sitting between them. The CDR3 DNA sequence: TGCGCCAGCCCTGGACGGGGGCTACGGTACACTGAAGCTTTCTTT. Its translation is CASPGRGLRYTEAFF.

This clonotype was counted only a few times. This chain joins TRBV6-1 and TRBJ1-1; tentatively, D is TRBD1 (5 bases). CDR1 is MNHNS, CDR2 SASEGT, per germline. V was shortened by 8 bases and J by 0 bases, with 10 bases between the two germline ends. CDR3 size: 13 residues. CDR3 nucleotides: TGTGCCAGCGCCGTGGGACTGAACACTGAAGCTTTCTTT. Protein sequence: CASAVGLNTEAFF.

This clonotype was observed a handful of times. V is TRBV5-6 and J is TRBJ2-3, with TRBD1 as a possible D gene (5 bases). Trimming shortened V by 4 bases and J by 3 bases, and 9 bases separated the two germline ends. Germline CDR1 and CDR2: SGHDT and YYEEEE. The CDR3 has 13 residues. This CDR3 reads CASSPDRTDTQYF. CDR3 in DNA: TGTGCCAGCAGCCCCGACAGAACAGATACGCAGTATTTT. Based on the CDR3 plus reference TRBV5-6 and TRBJ2-3, the full variable domain is DAGVTQSPTHLIKTRGQQVTLRCSPKSGHDTVSWYQQALGQGPQFIFQYYEEEERQRGNFPDRFSGHQFPNYSSELNVNALLLGDSALYLCASSPDRTDTQYFGPGTRLTVL.

This clonotype showed up just a few times. The rearrangement uses TRBV20-1 and TRBJ2-3; 9 positions agree with TRBD2. Trimming removed 5 bases from V and 3 bases from J; junction bases left unmatched: 12. Germline V gene data show CDR1 as DFQATT and CDR2 as SNEGSKA (reference sequence). This CDR3 has 16 residues. DNA for the CDR3: TGCAGTGCTGAACCAACAGCGGGAGGATTGACAGATACGCAGTATTTT. Amino acids: CSAEPTAGGLTDTQYF.

This clonotype was counted a few times. The chain carries TRBV11-3 and TRBJ2-5; no firm D call. Germline V CDR1 and CDR2: SGHNT, YENEEA. This CDR3 has 16 residues. Trimming stripped 5 bases from V and 2 bases from J, with 18 bases between. This chain's CDR3 is CASSQYTARIQETQYF. The CDR3 bases are TGTGCCAGCAGCCAATACACTGCGCGAATACAAGAGACCCAGTACTTC.

The V call is TRBV5-1, the J call TRBJ2-1; 10 positions match TRBD2. V shed 0 bases and J 5 bases; nucleotides not matched to a gene: 8. The CDR3 extends over 17 amino acids. Germline V CDR1 and CDR2: SGHRS, YFSETQ. The DNA of the CDR3 is TGCGCCAGCAGCTTGGCCCTCTCTAGCGGGAGCGACAATGAGCAGTTCTTC. Translated, it gives CASSLALSSGSDNEQFF.